This T cell receptor beta chain was found in a study of cytomegalovirus exposure and HLA in healthy donors. Turning to this clone: Its antigen remains unidentified.

Whole-study results and caveats: For TCR beta chains, V- and J-gene trimming was later linked to a missense DCLRE1C variant. Follow-up analysis seemed to connect common viral pathogens with several of the most significant clusters identified. Reports described diagnosis of cytomegalovirus status by the classifier as highly specific and sensitive.

Use of 60 Vbeta and 13 Jbeta primers characterized the PCR. Profiling relied on immunoSEQ multiplex PCR, and the TCRdb table lists in-frame clones only, not all of them. Here the sample spans about 90,000 clones, about 90% being singletons. The CDR3 length is 16 residues. Unmatched junction bases numbered 4, after V lost 4 bases and J lost 0 bases. Germline V gene sequence: CDR1 MNHNS, CDR2 SASEGT. Sequences were obtained from PBMCs. The rearrangement uses TRBV6-1 and TRBJ1-5; 9 bases agree with TRBD1. The source is a man aged 18 to 30 in good health and CMV-seronegative. As DNA, the CDR3 is TGTGCCAGCAGTGTAGGGACAGGGTATAGCAATCAGCCCCAGCATTTT. It specifies CASSVGTGYSNQPQHF.